This TCR beta chain was sequenced for a study of long-term antiretroviral therapy in people with HIV. The authors ran the immunoSEQ assay, v3.0, at survey level. The method was immunoSEQ multiplex PCR; TCRdb's version includes in-frame clones alone and lacks a portion of them. The repertoire holds roughly 28,000 clones, with 90% as singletons. The germline gives CDR1 LNHDA, CDR2 SQIVND (reference sequence). The CDR3 contains 13 residues. V lost 5 bases and J 2 bases, leaving 10 bases between the germline ends. This TCR was recovered from a woman between 40 and 55 years old with HIV. The chain uses TRBV19 and TRBJ2-7; tentative D call: TRBD1 (6 bases). Sequenced here: unsorted PBMCs, sampled about 5.3 years after starting antiretroviral therapy. Here the CDR3 reads CASSYDRTYEQYF. DNA for the CDR3: TGTGCCAGTAGTTATGACAGGACCTACGAGCAGTACTTC.